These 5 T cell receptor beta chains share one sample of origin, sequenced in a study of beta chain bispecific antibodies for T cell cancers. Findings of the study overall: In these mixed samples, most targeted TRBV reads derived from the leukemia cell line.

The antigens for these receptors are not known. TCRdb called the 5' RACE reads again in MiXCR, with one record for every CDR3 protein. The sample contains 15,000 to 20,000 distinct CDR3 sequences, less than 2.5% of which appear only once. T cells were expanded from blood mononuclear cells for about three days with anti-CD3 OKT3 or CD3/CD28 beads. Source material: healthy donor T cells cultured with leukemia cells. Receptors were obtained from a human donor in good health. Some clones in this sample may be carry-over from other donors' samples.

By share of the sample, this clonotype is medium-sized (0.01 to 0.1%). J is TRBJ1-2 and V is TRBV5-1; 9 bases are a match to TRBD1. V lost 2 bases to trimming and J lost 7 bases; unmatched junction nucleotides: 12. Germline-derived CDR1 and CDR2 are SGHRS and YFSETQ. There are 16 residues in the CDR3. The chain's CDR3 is CASSLQTGGESGGYTF. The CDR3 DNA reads TGCGCCAGCAGCTTACAAACAGGGGGCGAGAGCGGTGGCTACACCTTC. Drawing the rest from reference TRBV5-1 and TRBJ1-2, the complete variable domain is KAGVTQTPRYLIKTRGQQVTLSCSPISGHRSVSWYQQTPGQGLQFLFEYFSETQRNKGNFPGRFSGRQFSNSRSEMNVSTLELGDSALYLCASSLQTGGESGGYTFGSGTRLTVV.

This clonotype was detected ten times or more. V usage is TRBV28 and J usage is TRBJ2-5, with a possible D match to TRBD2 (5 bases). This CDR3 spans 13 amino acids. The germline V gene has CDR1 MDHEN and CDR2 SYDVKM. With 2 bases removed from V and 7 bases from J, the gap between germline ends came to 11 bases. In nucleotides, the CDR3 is TGTGCCAGCAGTTTAGCTAGACGGGGGACCCAGTACTTC. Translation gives CASSLARRGTQYF.

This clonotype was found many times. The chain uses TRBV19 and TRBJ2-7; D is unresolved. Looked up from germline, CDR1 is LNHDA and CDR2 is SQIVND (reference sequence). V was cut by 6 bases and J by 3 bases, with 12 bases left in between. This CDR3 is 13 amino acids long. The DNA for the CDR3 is TGTGCCAGTAGCACCGGGCAATACTACGAGCAGTACTTC. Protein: CASSTGQYYEQYF.

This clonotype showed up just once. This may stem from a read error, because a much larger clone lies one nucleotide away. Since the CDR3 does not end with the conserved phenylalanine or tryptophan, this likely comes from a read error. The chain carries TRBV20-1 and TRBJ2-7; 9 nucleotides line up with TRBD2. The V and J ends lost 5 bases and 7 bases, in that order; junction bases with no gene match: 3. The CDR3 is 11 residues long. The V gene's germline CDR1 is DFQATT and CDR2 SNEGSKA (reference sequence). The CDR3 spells CSALGLAEQYY. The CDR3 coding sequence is TGCAGTGCTCTCGGACTAGCGGAGCAGTACTAC.

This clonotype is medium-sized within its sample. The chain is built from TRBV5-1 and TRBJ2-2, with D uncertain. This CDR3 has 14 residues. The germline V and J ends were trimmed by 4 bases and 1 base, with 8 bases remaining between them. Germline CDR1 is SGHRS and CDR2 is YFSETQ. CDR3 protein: CASSLGMNTGELFF. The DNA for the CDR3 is TGCGCCAGCAGCCTCGGAATGAACACCGGGGAGCTGTTTTTT.